What follows is one T cell receptor (beta chain) and its context. It lacks a known antigen. One end of the junction does not line up with germline, which may come from a read error. The AllPrep DNA/RNA mini kit was used to purify genomic DNA and total RNA simultaneously from each of the nine to eleven tumor samples. Every RNA sample had an RNA integrity number above 6.5 and an OD 260/280 ratio above 1.9. The sample belongs to a study of tumor-infiltrating lymphocytes in glioblastoma multiforme (dated by TCRdb to about 2017). With regard to the full study: Whether intratumoral genomic heterogeneity fosters TIL diversity was tested through joint investigation of somatic mutations, TIL diversity and immune response activity.

The CDR3 measures 15 amino acids from cysteine to phenylalanine. The retained sequence is limited to the CDR3, 45 bases, with the frame set at the first base. Per the germline V gene, SGHAT is the CDR1 and FQNNGV is the CDR2. Overall results and qualifications from the work: Generalizability is limited because the TCR and somatic mutation analysis included only one glioblastoma patient. Because T cells carry unequal numbers of TCR transcripts, RNA-based TCR sequencing may distort clone frequencies. T cells were not sorted into functional subsets, which the authors noted as a future improvement.

Using a modified ARM-PCR protocol with multiple V-beta primers and a C-beta primer, the team built TCRB libraries from RNA through three nested multiplex PCR rounds. ProtoScript II Reverse Transcriptase and a C-beta primer were used to synthesize TCRB-specific cDNA from roughly 0.5 ug total RNA. The description of the TCRB libraries did not include any unique molecular identifiers. The third PCR added barcodes and adapters over around 25 cycles with Deep VentR (exo-) polymerase, followed by gel purification of 250-500 bp bands. TCRB libraries were sequenced with 250 bp paired-end reads on an Illumina HiSeq 2500. The study's own analysis went as follows. Trimmomatic was used to clean reads, FLASH to merge reads, MiGEC to assign V, D and J segments, and VDJtools to perform the analysis. Repertoire diversity was measured using the Shannon-Wiener diversity index, which was calculated with VDJtools. TCRdb trimmed the raw reads at Q25, called clones with MiXCR and kept productive beta chains. Every distinct CDR3 protein forms one entry, paired with its most common genes and DNA. TCRdb, rather than the study authors, made the V and J calls. Counted in this sample were some 11,000 distinct CDR3 sequences; roughly 71% of them appeared once. The ten largest clones add up to 30% to 45% of the sample.

The sequence came from a male donor with glioblastoma. The V gene is TRBV11-2 and the J gene is TRBJ2-1, with 9 middle bases fitting TRBD2. What was sequenced was brain tumor tissue. CDR3 sequence: CASTPLAGVSKEQFF. The nucleotide sequence reads as follows: TGCGCCAGCACCCCCTTAGCGGGAGTGAGTAAAGAGCAGTTCTTC.